The present entry profiles one TCR beta chain with its context. The antigen remains unidentified. This entry belongs to a study of early T cells in non-severe SARS-CoV-2 infection. As for the study in general: With bulk RNA from unsorted whole blood as input, sequencing yielded unpaired chains.

Individually, cDNA molecules had unique molecular identifiers attached to them. TCRdb used MiXCR to reprocess the 5' RACE reads, holding one entry per CDR3 protein. The data hold fewer than 85,000 distinct CDR3 sequences, with about 10% observed a single time. Study-wide findings and caveats: Missing private and CD4 specificities, VDJdb matching favored anti-spike CD8 responses.

V lost 7 bases, J lost 2 bases, and 11 bases lay in between. Germline V gene lookup returns CDR1 SQVTM and CDR2 ANQGSEA. The CDR3 length is 13 residues. The clonotype comes from an adult who was a healthcare worker with PCR-confirmed SARS-CoV-2 infection or an uninfected control (not recorded which). The V gene is TRBV29-1, the J gene TRBJ2-2, with D possibly matching TRBD1 (6 bases). This specimen consisted of whole blood, obtained at baseline. CDR3 coding DNA: TGCAGCGGCCGGACAGCCAACACCGGGGAGCTGTTTTTT. Amino acid sequence: CSGRTANTGELFF.